This T cell receptor beta chain stems from a study of blood T cell repertoires in COVID-19. Across the study: The samples span acute and convalescent COVID-19 from the United States, Italy and Spain.

The CDR3 has 14 amino acids. Germline V gene lookup returns CDR1 MNHEY and CDR2 SVGAGI. V dropped 8 bases and J dropped 4 bases, with 17 bases sitting between them. As handled by the study authors: Reference gene primer amplification yielded estimated nucleated cell counts. Some clones are missing from TCRdb's copy, which holds only in-frame ones; the method was immunoSEQ multiplex PCR. V and J calls and clone size come straight from that table; D and trimming were deduced from the DNA. The sample gives around 97,000 clones, 70% to 90% of which show up once; 3.1% is in the top ten. Sequenced: peripheral blood. V and J are TRBV6-5 and TRBJ1-2; D uncertain. The sequence was collected from a man aged 45-65 years in a cohort sampled during active COVID-19. The CDR3 region has the DNA TGTGCCAGCGTCGGGAGAGACACGGGCTATGGCTACACCTTC. Protein: CASVGRDTGYGYTF.